The 8 T cell receptor beta chains reported below all come from one sample, sequenced in a study of blood T cell repertoires in COVID-19. Measured with immunoSEQ multiplex PCR; TCRdb has only the in-frame clones, and not every one. The sample carries around 61,000 clones, around 92% recorded once. Sequences were obtained from peripheral blood. These receptors originate from a man aged 55 to 69 with acute or convalescent COVID-19.

The J gene is TRBJ2-5, the V gene TRBV19; TRBD2 agrees at 7 bases. The CDR3 sequence is 13 residues long. Germline lookup yields CDR1 LNHDA and CDR2 SQIVND (reference sequence). V lost 4 bases and J lost 4; bases outside the gene matches: 3. The CDR3, as DNA: TGTGCCAGTAGTAGCAGGGAGGGAGAGACCCAGTACTTC. Amino acid sequence: CASSSREGETQYF.

V is TRBV25-1 and J is TRBJ1-1; D is uncertain. CDR3 length: 13 amino acids. From germline, CDR1 is MGHDK and CDR2 SYGVNS. Trimming left V 4 bases short and J 3 bases short, with 9 bases between. CDR3 in amino acids: CASSARLDTEAFF. CDR3 DNA sequence: TGTGCCAGCAGTGCCCGACTGGACACTGAAGCTTTCTTT.

The chain carries TRBV27 and TRBJ1-1, with D unresolved. The V gene lost 5 bases and the J gene lost 2 bases, with 6 bases spanning the gap. The CDR3 runs to 12 residues. In germline, CDR1 is MNHEY, CDR2 SMNVEV (reference sequence). DNA for the CDR3: TGTGCCAGCAGTGATAGAAACACTGAAGCTTTCTTT. It encodes CASSDRNTEAFF.

This sequence joins TRBV5-4 and TRBJ2-7; 9 bases align to TRBD1. CDR1 and CDR2 (germline): SGHNT, YYREEE (reference sequence). CDR3 length: 13 amino acids. Trimming cost V 5 bases and J 4 bases; bases outside gene matches: 4. The CDR3 reads CASRGQGSYEQYF. CDR3 bases: TGTGCCAGCAGGGGACAGGGTTCTTACGAGCAGTACTTC.

This chain joins TRBV12-5 and TRBJ2-3; weak D call: TRBD1 (6 bases). CDR1 is LGHNT and CDR2 is FRNRAP in the germline V gene. CDR3 size: 15 residues. V was cut by 6 bases and J by 7 bases, with 20 bases left in between. In nucleotides, the CDR3 is TGTGCTAGTGGGTTAGGGACAACTACGGAATATACGCAGTATTTT. Its protein is CASGLGTTTEYTQYF.

CDR3 loop: CASGPRAGGPPRQYF. In nucleotides, the CDR3 is TGTGCTAGTGGTCCAAGAGCGGGGGGGCCCCCCAGACAGTATTTT. The chain uses TRBV12-5 and TRBJ2-3; 10 nucleotides align to TRBD2. In germline, CDR1 is LGHNT, CDR2 FRNRAP. The CDR3 is 15 residues long. The V gene end was trimmed by 5 bases and the J gene end by 12 bases; junction bases not matched to a gene: 14.

The chain is built from TRBV3-1 (or the pseudogene TRBV3-2) and TRBJ2-7, with D possibly TRBD2 on 5 matching bases. CDR3 length: 12 amino acids. Germline loops: CDR1 LGHDT, CDR2 YNNKEL (reference sequence). Trimming stripped 4 bases from V and 4 bases from J, with 8 bases between. The CDR3 DNA is TGTGCCAGCAGCCCCGCGGGTTACGAGCAGTACTTC. Amino acids: CASSPAGYEQYF.

The CDR3 nucleotides are TGTGCCAGCAGTGGGACAGGGCCCACTGAAGCTTTCTTT. Residues: CASSGTGPTEAFF. This sequence joins TRBV2 and TRBJ1-1; 8 nucleotides agree with TRBD1. Trimming removed 4 bases from V and 4 bases from J; junction bases left unmatched: 2. The germline CDR1 and CDR2 sequences are SNHLY and FYNNEI. This CDR3 contains 13 residues.